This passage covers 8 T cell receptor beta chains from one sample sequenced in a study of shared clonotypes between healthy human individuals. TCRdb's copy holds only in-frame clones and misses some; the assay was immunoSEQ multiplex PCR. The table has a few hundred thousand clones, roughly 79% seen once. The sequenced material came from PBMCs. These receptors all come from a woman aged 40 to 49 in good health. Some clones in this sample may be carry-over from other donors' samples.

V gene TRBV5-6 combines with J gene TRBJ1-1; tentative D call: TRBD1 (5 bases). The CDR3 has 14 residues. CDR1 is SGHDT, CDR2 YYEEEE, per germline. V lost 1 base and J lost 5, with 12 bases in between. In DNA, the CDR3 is TGTGCCAGCAGCTTGTGGGGGTTAGGGACTGAAGCTTTCTTT. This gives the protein CASSLWGLGTEAFF. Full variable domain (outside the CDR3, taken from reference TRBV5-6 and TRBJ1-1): DAGVTQSPTHLIKTRGQQVTLRCSPKSGHDTVSWYQQALGQGPQFIFQYYEEEERQRGNFPDRFSGHQFPNYSSELNVNALLLGDSALYLCASSLWGLGTEAFFGQGTRLTVV.

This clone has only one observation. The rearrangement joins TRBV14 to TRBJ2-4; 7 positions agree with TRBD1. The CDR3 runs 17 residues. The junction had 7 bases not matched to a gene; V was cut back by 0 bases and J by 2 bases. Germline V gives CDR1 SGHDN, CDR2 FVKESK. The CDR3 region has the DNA TGTGCCAGCAGCCAAGAGTGGGGCAGGGGGTCCAAAAACATTCAGTACTTC. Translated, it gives CASSQEWGRGSKNIQYF.

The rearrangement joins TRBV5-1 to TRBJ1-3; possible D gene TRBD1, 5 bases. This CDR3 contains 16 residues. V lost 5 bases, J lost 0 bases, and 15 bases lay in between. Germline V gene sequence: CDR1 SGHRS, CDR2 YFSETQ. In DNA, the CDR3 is TGCGCCAGCAGACCGAGGCAGGGAACCTCTGGAAACACCATATATTTT. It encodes CASRPRQGTSGNTIYF.

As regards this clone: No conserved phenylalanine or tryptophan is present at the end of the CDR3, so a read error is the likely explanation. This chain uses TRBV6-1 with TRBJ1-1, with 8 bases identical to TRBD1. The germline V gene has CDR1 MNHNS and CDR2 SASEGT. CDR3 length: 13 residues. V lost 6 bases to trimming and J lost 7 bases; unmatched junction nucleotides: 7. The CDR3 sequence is CASRVGQGDEAFS. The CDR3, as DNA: TGTGCCAGCAGGGTCGGACAGGGTGATGAAGCTTTCTCT.

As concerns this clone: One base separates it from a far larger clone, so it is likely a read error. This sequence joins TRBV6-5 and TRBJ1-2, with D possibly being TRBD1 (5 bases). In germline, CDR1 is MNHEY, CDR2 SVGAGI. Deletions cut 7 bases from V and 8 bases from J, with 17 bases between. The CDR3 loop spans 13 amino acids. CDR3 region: CASKRGSTDGYTF. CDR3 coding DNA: TGTGCCAGCAAAAGGGGTTCTACGGACGGCTACACCTTC.

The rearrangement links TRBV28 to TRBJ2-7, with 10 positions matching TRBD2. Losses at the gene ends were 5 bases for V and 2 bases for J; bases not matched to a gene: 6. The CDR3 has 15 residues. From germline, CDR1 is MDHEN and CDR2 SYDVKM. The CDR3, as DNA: TGTGCCAGCAGTATCCCTAGCGGGAGCACCTACGAGCAGTACTTC. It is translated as CASSIPSGSTYEQYF.

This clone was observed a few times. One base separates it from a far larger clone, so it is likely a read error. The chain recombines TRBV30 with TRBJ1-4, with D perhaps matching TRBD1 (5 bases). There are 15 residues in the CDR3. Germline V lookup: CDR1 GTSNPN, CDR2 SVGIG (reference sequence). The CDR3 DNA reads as TGTGCCTGGGGTGTACTCAGGGCGAGGGGCGAAAAACTGTTTTTT. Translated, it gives CAWGVLRARGEKLFF.

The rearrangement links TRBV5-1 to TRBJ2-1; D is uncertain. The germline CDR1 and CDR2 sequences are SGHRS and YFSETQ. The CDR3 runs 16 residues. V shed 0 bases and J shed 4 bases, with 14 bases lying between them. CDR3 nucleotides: TGCGCCAGCAGCTTGGGTTACTCCCTCCAGTACAATGAGCAGTTCTTC. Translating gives CASSLGYSLQYNEQFF.